This T cell receptor beta chain was documented in a study of T cell repertoires in cytomegalovirus infection. Across the whole study: Newly reported HLA-C-restricted and thoroughly characterized HLA-B-restricted CMV epitopes were employed. Indications came from public TCR beta signatures; they pointed to CMV infection and to a matching HLA type.

Study findings and constraints: Within the response measured ex vivo, HLA-C-restricted CMV-specific TCR beta clonotypes were dominant. People with CMV and the relevant HLA were identified by cumulative public TCR beta family frequency.

TCRdb reprocessed the reads with MiXCR, giving one entry per CDR3 protein. The sample holds around 78,000 distinct CDR3 sequences; 20% to 30% are singletons and the top ten take 50%. This CDR3 comprises 15 residues. CDR1 and CDR2 from the germline V gene are MDHEN and SYDVKM. Trimming removed 2 bases from V and 12 bases from J; junction bases left unmatched: 11. In regard to this clonotype: Its matching antigen is unknown.

Sequences were derived from CD8+ T cells from cultured PBMCs, sampled from culture after CMV antigen stimulation. The V gene is TRBV28, the J gene TRBJ1-4, with 8 bases matching TRBD1. This sequence originates from a human donor in good health (CMV status not recorded). Some clones in this sample may be carry-over from other donors' samples. CDR3 in DNA: TGTGCCAGCAGTTTAGGGGAACAGGGGGAGGAAGAACTGTTTTTT. Translating gives CASSLGEQGEEELFF. Based on the CDR3 plus reference TRBV28 and TRBJ1-4, the full variable domain is DVKVTQSSRYLVKRTGEKVFLECVQDMDHENMFWYRQDPGLGLRLIYFSYDVKMKEKGDIPEGYSVSREKKERFSLILESASTNQTSMYLCASSLGEQGEEELFFGSGTQLSVL.